These T cell receptor beta chains were read from a single sample in a study of blood T cells in healthy people across ages. TCRdb re-analysed the 5' RACE reads in MiXCR, keeping a single row per CDR3 protein. The sample includes roughly 1 million distinct CDR3 sequences, about 23% of them seen just once. This same sample was also taken into another study, of T cells of mothers and their children.

Sequenced input: blood. The receptors here all came from a girl aged 2-15 years in good health. The CDR3 runs from the conserved cysteine through the conserved F or W. A D gene is named only where the DNA matches it firmly. Size is stated for part of the rows, as once, few or many counts, or as a class when the clone is expanded.

v_call	j_call	clone_size	d_call	cdr3_aa	cdr3_nt
TRBV6-2/TRBV6-3	TRBJ2-7	few	.	CASSPQGPDVTYEQYF	TGTGCCAGCAGTCCCCAGGGACCTGATGTCACTTACGAGCAGTACTTC
TRBV20-1	TRBJ2-3	.	.	CSAIGGTTDTQYF	TGCAGTGCTATAGGGGGAACCACAGATACGCAGTATTTT
TRBV13	TRBJ2-4	.	.	CASSYYRDLENIQYF	TGTGCCAGCAGCTACTATCGGGACCTCGAAAACATTCAGTACTTC
TRBV4-2	TRBJ2-7	once	TRBD1	CASSPTGDRGMYEQYF	TGTGCCAGCAGCCCCACCGGGGACAGGGGGATGTACGAGCAGTACTTC
TRBV5-1	TRBJ1-4	.	.	CASSLVTEKLFF	TGCGCCAGCAGCTTGGTGACAGAAAAACTGTTTTTT
TRBV4-1	TRBJ2-7	.	.	CASSQEKSYEQYF	TGCGCCAGCAGCCAAGAGAAGAGCTACGAGCAGTACTTC
TRBV9	TRBJ1-5	.	.	CASSGRWQGSQPQHF	TGTGCCAGCAGCGGTAGATGGCAGGGGAGTCAGCCCCAGCATTTT
TRBV4-1	TRBJ2-7	few	TRBD1	CASSQVRGQGDEQYF	TGCGCCAGCAGCCAAGTGAGGGGACAGGGGGACGAGCAGTACTTC
TRBV18	TRBJ2-5	few	.	CASSPPKSETQYF	TGTGCCAGCTCACCACCGAAGTCAGAGACCCAGTACTTC
TRBV7-2	TRBJ1-2	.	.	CASSFTIQGLSGYTF	TGTGCCAGCAGCTTTACGATACAGGGTTTGAGTGGCTACACCTTC
TRBV7-9	TRBJ1-3	.	.	CASSLDLAGNTIYF	TGTGCCAGCAGCTTAGACTTGGCTGGAAACACCATATATTTT
TRBV28	TRBJ2-5	.	TRBD2	CASTYVTGRGETQYF	TGTGCCAGCACCTACGTTACCGGGAGGGGAGAGACGCAGTACTTC
TRBV5-1	TRBJ2-7	.	TRBD2	CASSGLASYEQYF	TGCGCCAGCAGCGGACTAGCTTCCTACGAGCAGTACTTC
TRBV6-1	TRBJ2-1	few	.	CASSVGGAIYEQFF	TGTGCCAGCAGTGTTGGGGGGGCGATCTATGAGCAGTTCTTC
TRBV20-1	TRBJ2-7	.	.	CSVGQTSSYEQYF	TGCAGTGTGGGCCAGACGAGCTCCTACGAGCAGTACTTC
TRBV2	TRBJ2-5	.	.	CASNARDSETQYF	TGTGCCAGCAACGCGAGAGACTCTGAGACCCAGTACTTC